Below, 27 T cell receptor beta chains from the same sample are listed, as sequenced in a study of T cells in Graves' hyperthyroidism and ophthalmopathy. The TCR beta CDR3 regions underwent amplification using RNA transcripts as the source. First-round RT-PCR targeting the TCR CDR3 was performed with the HTBI primer set. TCRdb itself ran the multiplex PCR reads through MiXCR, one entry per CDR3 protein. The sample consists of around 600,000 distinct CDR3 sequences, 13% to 15% of them appearing once. Sequencing input: blood. The receptors shown here come from a woman between 18 and 29 years old with Graves' ophthalmopathy.

Notes on this clonotype: With a much larger clone just one base away, this may be a read error. V and J are TRBV9 and TRBJ2-7; 8 positions agree with TRBD1. The V and J ends lost 0 bases and 5 bases, in that order; junction bases with no gene match: 4. CDR3 length: 14 amino acids. The germline V gene has CDR1 SGDLS and CDR2 YYNGEE. The CDR3 DNA sequence: TGTGCCAGCAGCGTAGGTCCAGGGGGCGACGAGCAGTACTTC. This sequence encodes CASSVGPGGDEQYF.

With regard to this clonotype: At one end, the junction sequence differs from germline, possibly due to a read error. V usage is TRBV20-1 and J usage is TRBJ1-2; D may be TRBD1 (6 bases). The CDR3 extends over 13 amino acids. Germline V CDR1 and CDR2: DFQATT, SNEGSKA (reference sequence). The CDR3, as DNA: TGCAGTGCTAGATCATTGACAGGCCCTCCCGACCCCTTC. Protein product: CSARSLTGPPDPF.

This chain links TRBV6-4 with TRBJ2-1; 7 positions match TRBD2. The CDR3 runs 14 residues. V gave up 2 bases and J gave up 5 bases; unmatched junction bases: 3. Germline loops: CDR1 MRHNA, CDR2 SNTAGT. The CDR3 DNA reads TGTGCCAGCAGTGACCAGGGACTAAACAATGAGCAGTTCTTC. Amino acid sequence: CASSDQGLNNEQFF.

This clonotype was seen repeatedly, ten times or more. The chain joins TRBV12-3 or TRBV12-4 to TRBJ2-7; maybe TRBD1 (5 bases). The CDR3 extends over 14 amino acids. V lost 7 bases and J lost 2, with 15 bases in between. The CDR3 loop reads CASTPLGRAYEQYF. CDR3 in DNA: TGTGCCAGCACCCCTCTGGGCAGGGCCTACGAGCAGTACTTC.

This clonotype was seen ten or more times. The chain combines TRBV12-3 or TRBV12-4 with TRBJ2-2; possible D gene TRBD1, 5 bases. The V and J ends lost 8 bases and 3 bases respectively, with 22 bases between them. This CDR3 region has 17 residues. The CDR3 is CASAFQGWPFDTGELFF. Here the CDR3 DNA reads TGTGCCAGCGCGTTTCAGGGTTGGCCGTTCGACACCGGGGAGCTGTTTTTT.

This clonotype was found many times. This chain links TRBV28 with TRBJ2-7; D call uncertain. The CDR3 runs 13 residues. V was clipped by 2 bases and J by 3 bases, with 8 bases between them. Germline CDR1 and CDR2: MDHEN and SYDVKM. CDR3 bases: TGTGCCAGCAGTTTACCCGAAAACTACGAGCAGTACTTC. Its translation: CASSLPENYEQYF.

This clonotype was detected many times. The V gene is TRBV15, the J gene TRBJ2-1; TRBD2 matches at 7 bases. The length of the CDR3 is 16 residues. Germline V CDR1 and CDR2: LNHNV, YYDKDF (reference sequence). Losses at the gene ends were 0 bases for V and 7 bases for J; bases not matched to a gene: 9. CDR3 protein: CATSRDRAGASNEQFF. In DNA form, the CDR3 reads TGTGCCACCAGCAGAGATAGGGCGGGAGCATCAAATGAGCAGTTCTTC. The whole variable domain, remainder taken from reference TRBV15 and TRBJ2-1, is DAMVIQNPRYQVTQFGKPVTLSCSQTLNHNVMYWYQQKSSQAPKLLFHYYDKDFNNEADTPDNFQSRRPNTSFCFLDIRSPGLGDTAMYLCATSRDRAGASNEQFFGPGTRLTVL.

The chain joins TRBV4-2 to TRBJ2-7, with D uncertain. Trimming took 0 bases from V and 3 from J, leaving 9 bases between them. The CDR3 extends over 14 amino acids. Germline V gene lookup returns CDR1 LGHNA and CDR2 YNFKEQ. The CDR3, as DNA: TGTGCCAGCAGCCAAGAGCGGCAAGACTACGAGCAGTACTTC. It yields the protein CASSQERQDYEQYF.

This clonotype was detected many times. V gene TRBV2 combines with J gene TRBJ1-1; no definite D call. CDR1 and CDR2 (germline): SNHLY, FYNNEI. The CDR3 spans 16 residues. Deletions cut 10 bases from V and 0 bases from J, with 21 bases between. The CDR3, as DNA: TGTGCCATCATCCTGGGTAAGGGCCCAATGAACACTGAAGCTTTCTTT. Its protein product is CAIILGKGPMNTEAFF.

The sample holds one count of this clonotype. The rearrangement links TRBV2 to TRBJ1-2, with no clear D. Germline V gives CDR1 SNHLY, CDR2 FYNNEI. Trimming left V 9 bases short and J 4 bases short, with 12 bases between. The CDR3 covers 12 residues. CDR3 protein: CASSPHLYGYTF. CDR3 DNA sequence: TGTGCCAGTAGTCCCCACCTCTATGGCTACACCTTC.

In its sample, this clonotype was seen a few times. The gene calls are TRBV19 and TRBJ2-1, with D possibly being TRBD1 (7 bases). The CDR3 covers 16 residues. Germline CDR1 LNHDA, CDR2 SQIVND (reference sequence). Trimming cost V 3 bases and J 3 bases, with 15 bases left between them. The CDR3 region is CASSIGGGLDYNEQFF. The CDR3 nucleotides read TGTGCCAGTAGTATTGGAGGGGGCCTAGACTACAATGAGCAGTTCTTC.

This clonotype occurred many times. This chain joins TRBV2 and TRBJ2-1; 10 nucleotides match TRBD2. The CDR3 extends over 17 amino acids. Per the germline V gene, CDR1 is SNHLY and CDR2 is FYNNEI. Trimming removed 8 bases from V and 5 bases from J; junction bases left unmatched: 15. The DNA for the CDR3 is TGTGCCAGCGGCGGAGGGTGGTCTAGCGGGAGCAACAATGAGCAGTTCTTC. Amino acid sequence: CASGGGWSSGSNNEQFF.

This chain uses TRBV6-2 or TRBV6-3 with TRBJ2-3; D call uncertain. V lost 4 bases to trimming and J lost 4 bases, with 12 bases between them. The germline V gene has CDR1 MNHEY and CDR2 SVGEGT. CDR3 length: 14 residues. The chain's CDR3 is CASSSRARPDTQYF. In nucleotides, the CDR3 is TGTGCCAGCAGTTCTCGTGCGCGCCCAGATACGCAGTATTTT.

This clonotype was observed at least ten times. DNA for the CDR3: TGCAGCGTTGAATTTAGCGGGCTGAACACCGGGGAGCTGTTTTTT. Encoded protein: CSVEFSGLNTGELFF. This chain uses TRBV29-1 with TRBJ2-2; 7 positions match TRBD2. The CDR3 length is 15 residues. The trim removed 2 bases at V and 1 base at J, leaving 4 bases unmatched. CDR1 and CDR2 (germline): SQVTM, ANQGSEA.

This clonotype was detected many times. This chain uses TRBV10-3 with TRBJ1-2, with 10 bases matching TRBD1. The CDR3 runs to 16 residues. V lost 6 bases to trimming and J lost 6 bases; unmatched junction nucleotides: 13. The germline V gene has CDR1 ENHRY and CDR2 SYGVKD. The CDR3 nucleotides are TGTGCCATCAGATATACAACCGGGACAGGGGACCATGGCTACACCTTC. It specifies CAIRYTTGTGDHGYTF.

The chain joins TRBV20-1 to TRBJ2-7, with 10 bases fitting TRBD2. The CDR3 loop spans 18 amino acids. Germline CDR1 DFQATT, CDR2 SNEGSKA (reference sequence). J was trimmed by 5 bases and V by 2 bases; bases with no gene match: 18. DNA for the CDR3: TGCAGTGCTAGAAGCCGAAGCGGGAGGGCCACCCCTCCCAACGAGCAGTACTTC. This sequence encodes CSARSRSGRATPPNEQYF.

To note about this clonotype: A much larger clone lies one base from this, so it may be a read error. The chain employs TRBV28 and TRBJ2-7; D not certain. Germline CDR1 and CDR2: MDHEN and SYDVKM. The ends were cut back, 8 bases at V and 4 bases at J, with 39 bases in the middle. This CDR3 is built from 21 residues. The CDR3 sequence is CASVPLFSRFDFQEGVYEQYF. CDR3 nucleotides: TGTGCCAGCGTCCCCCTATTCTCGAGATTCGATTTCCAGGAAGGTGTTTACGAGCAGTACTTC. Based on the CDR3 plus reference TRBV28 and TRBJ2-7, the full variable domain is DVKVTQSSRYLVKRTGEKVFLECVQDMDHENMFWYRQDPGLGLRLIYFSYDVKMKEKGDIPEGYSVSREKKERFSLILESASTNQTSMYLCASVPLFSRFDFQEGVYEQYFGPGTRLTVT.

This clonotype was observed at least ten times. The chain couples TRBV18 to TRBJ2-1; D is ambiguous. From germline, CDR1 is KGHSH and CDR2 LQKENI. CDR3 length: 13 amino acids. V was shortened by 1 base and J by 7 bases, with 8 bases between the two germline ends. As DNA, the CDR3 is TGTGCCAGCTCACCACTGCAGGATAATGAGCAGTTCTTC. It specifies CASSPLQDNEQFF.

Ten or more counts support this clonotype. CDR3 amino acids: CASTGTGAYEQYF. In DNA form, the CDR3 reads TGTGCCAGCACCGGGACAGGGGCGTACGAGCAGTACTTC. The chain joins TRBV28 to TRBJ2-7, with TRBD1 matching over 10 bases. J gave up 4 bases and V 7 bases, and 4 bases lay outside the gene matches. CDR3 length: 13 residues. Germline V CDR1 and CDR2: MDHEN, SYDVKM.

V and J are TRBV5-8 and TRBJ2-1, with 10 positions matching TRBD2. Germline trimming cut 3 bases from V and 6 bases from J; bases unmatched to any gene: 18. The CDR3 contains 19 residues. Germline assignment: CDR1 SGHTS and CDR2 YDEGEE. The CDR3 DNA is TGTGCCAGCAGCTCCTGGGGGGGGACTAGCGCCCCCCGGGGCAATGAGCAGTTCTTC. As protein: CASSSWGGTSAPRGNEQFF.

The CDR3: CASNPGGGQNIQYF. The CDR3 DNA follows: TGTGCCAGTAACCCAGGGGGCGGTCAAAACATTCAGTACTTC. The chain combines TRBV19 with TRBJ2-4, with 8 bases matching TRBD1. Germline CDR1 is LNHDA and CDR2 is SQIVND (reference sequence). The CDR3 extends over 14 amino acids. J lost 5 bases, V lost 7 bases, and 7 bases had no gene match.

This clonotype was seen many times. This rearrangement joins TRBV4-2 to TRBJ2-7, with 10 bases matching TRBD2. This CDR3 contains 17 residues. J was trimmed by 4 bases and V by 1 base; bases with no gene match: 10. The germline CDR1 and CDR2 sequences are LGHNA and YNFKEQ. CDR3 protein: CASSQASPSSGSYEQYF. CDR3 bases: TGTGCCAGCAGCCAAGCGAGCCCTTCTAGCGGGAGTTACGAGCAGTACTTC.

This clonotype was observed many times. This chain uses TRBV7-9 with TRBJ2-5; D tentatively reads TRBD1 or TRBD2 (5 bases each). In germline, CDR1 is SEHNR, CDR2 FQNEAQ (reference sequence). Trimming left V 6 bases short and J 5 bases short, with 13 bases between. This CDR3 has 13 residues. The CDR3, as DNA: TGTGCCAGCAGTTGGGGGATTGGGGAGACCCAGTACTTC. It specifies CASSWGIGETQYF.

This clonotype was seen ten or more times. This rearrangement joins TRBV12-3 or TRBV12-4 to TRBJ2-5, with D uncertain. The CDR3 is 12 residues long. Trimming took off 6 bases at V and 5 bases at J, with 10 bases between the two ends. CDR3 DNA sequence: TGTGCCAGCAGCCAAGGGAAGGAGACCCAGTACTTC. Protein sequence: CASSQGKETQYF.

This clonotype was seen repeatedly, ten times or more. The chain has TRBV28 and TRBJ2-1; D might be TRBD1 (6 bases). This CDR3 spans 13 amino acids. The germline V gene encodes CDR1 MDHEN and CDR2 SYDVKM. V lost 8 bases and J 4 bases, leaving 12 bases between the germline ends. In DNA form, the CDR3 reads TGTGCCAGCGCCGGGCAGGGGTACAATGAGCAGTTCTTC. Residues: CASAGQGYNEQFF.

This clonotype was counted at least ten times. This chain links TRBV2 with TRBJ1-2, with TRBD1 matching 7 bases. Germline CDR1 is SNHLY and CDR2 is FYNNEI. The CDR3 runs 14 residues. Trimming took 4 bases from V and 3 from J; bases not matched to a gene: 5. The CDR3 DNA is TGTGCCAGCAGTGCCAGGGGGGCGGACTATGGCTACACCTTC. It codes for CASSARGADYGYTF.

This clonotype was recorded at least ten times. This chain uses TRBV5-6 with TRBJ2-3, with 7 positions matching TRBD1. Germline CDR1 and CDR2: SGHDT and YYEEEE. The CDR3 has 14 amino acids. V lost 4 bases to trimming and J lost 4 bases; unmatched junction nucleotides: 6. The CDR3 DNA sequence: TGTGCCAGCAGCCCAACAGGGGATTCAGATACGCAGTATTTT. Protein sequence: CASSPTGDSDTQYF.